Listed below are T cell receptor beta chains from one sample, sequenced in a study of cytomegalovirus exposure and HLA in healthy donors. Method: immunoSEQ multiplex PCR; TCRdb's copy keeps in-frame clones and lacks some. The sample has 130,000 or so clones; approximately 72% are singletons. The sample consisted of PBMCs. The receptors stem from a woman in her sixties or seventies in good health and CMV-seronegative. The conserved cysteine and the conserved F or W are not part of the CDR3 here.

v_call	j_call	cdr3_aa
TRBV7-2	TRBJ1-6	ASSPRQGGLNSPLH
TRBV18	TRBJ1-1	ASAARGRWTEAF
TRBV9	TRBJ1-3	ASSPYRAGNTIY
TRBV6-5	TRBJ2-7	ASSADRVSYEQY
TRBV7-9	TRBJ2-2	ASSRSALAGDTGELF
TRBV28	TRBJ1-2	ASSSGRGANYT
TRBV4-2	TRBJ2-1	ASSQVTAGGPEQF
TRBV10-3	TRBJ2-7	ATGLANYEQY
TRBV19	TRBJ2-2	ASGQGSDTGELF
TRBV4-2	TRBJ1-1	ASSQDTGGTEAF
TRBV2	TRBJ2-1	ASSELTAYNEQF
TRBV6-5	TRBJ1-2	ASSPLINYGYT
TRBV7-2	TRBJ1-6	ASSPLYNSPLH
TRBV11-2	TRBJ2-7	ASSRERSYEQY
TRBV7-2	TRBJ2-6	ASSSSGANVLT
TRBV5-6	TRBJ1-1	ASSLVGRGPKNTEAF
TRBV9	TRBJ2-7	ASSLEEGTYEQY
TRBV28	TRBJ2-7	ASSSVGQLFLYEQY
TRBV18	TRBJ1-2	ASSPDRNYGYT
TRBV25-1	TRBJ1-1	AGSEGGRGRAEAF
TRBV2	TRBJ1-2	ASSEIASSYGYT
TRBV5-1	TRBJ1-2	ASSSRGPGQGADNYGYT
TRBV7-8	TRBJ2-1	ASSLGSGRAYNEQF
TRBV19	TRBJ2-3	ASSLLVGLTDTQY
TRBV5-1	TRBJ2-7	ASSLEGAGAPYEQY
TRBV6-5	TRBJ2-5	ASSAVQTPHVSQY
TRBV7-9	TRBJ2-3	ASSLDQRRSDTQY
TRBV19	TRBJ2-1	ASSPGLAGGSSYNEQF
TRBV6-1	TRBJ1-5	ASSVWDRGPQPQH
TRBV7-6	TRBJ2-3	ASSLGGHQQY
TRBV5-8	TRBJ1-2	ASSLVSGAANYGYT
TRBV27	TRBJ2-3	ASRITLVSDTQY
TRBV27	TRBJ2-1	ASSLARSYNEQF
TRBV7-3	TRBJ2-3	ASRQDLTDTQY
TRBV5-1	TRBJ1-2	ASSLVGQRGYGYT
TRBV7-2	TRBJ1-3	ASSLAPQGIGSGNTIY
TRBV6-6	TRBJ2-1	ASSYGGSDNEQF
TRBV11-2	TRBJ1-1	ASSLAGQGRNTEAF
TRBV28	TRBJ1-2	ASGGAYT
TRBV18	TRBJ2-1	ASSPLSLFSYNEQF
TRBV6-1	TRBJ1-1	ASRLHRNTEAF
TRBV29-1	TRBJ2-1	SVSTSQGEQF
TRBV5-4	TRBJ2-1	ASSPRTGYNEQF
TRBV5-1	TRBJ2-3	ATRGGLGTDTQY
TRBV19	TRBJ2-7	ASSPEGNYGLAGGGSYEQY
TRBV7-9	TRBJ1-1	ASSLNTEAF
TRBV10-2	TRBJ2-7	ASSEPQDEQY
TRBV5-1	TRBJ2-5	ASSPRTSGSRETQY
TRBV9	TRBJ1-3	ASSVEGRLSGNTIY
TRBV18	TRBJ2-7	ASSPELPSGSGEQY
TRBV7-8	TRBJ1-2	ASSLRGLGKGYT
TRBV7-3	TRBJ1-1	ASSLRQNTEAF
TRBV10-3	TRBJ2-7	AISGKEYEQY
TRBV5-8	TRBJ1-5	ASSPGTQAGQPQH
TRBV4-3	TRBJ2-2	ASSQPRGAGGSGELF
TRBV2	TRBJ2-1	ASTPDRVYNEQF
TRBV5-4	TRBJ2-1	ASSLAGVSSYNEQF
TRBV5-6	TRBJ1-3	ASSLGALNSGNTIY
TRBV2	TRBJ2-1	ASSERQGISSYNEQF